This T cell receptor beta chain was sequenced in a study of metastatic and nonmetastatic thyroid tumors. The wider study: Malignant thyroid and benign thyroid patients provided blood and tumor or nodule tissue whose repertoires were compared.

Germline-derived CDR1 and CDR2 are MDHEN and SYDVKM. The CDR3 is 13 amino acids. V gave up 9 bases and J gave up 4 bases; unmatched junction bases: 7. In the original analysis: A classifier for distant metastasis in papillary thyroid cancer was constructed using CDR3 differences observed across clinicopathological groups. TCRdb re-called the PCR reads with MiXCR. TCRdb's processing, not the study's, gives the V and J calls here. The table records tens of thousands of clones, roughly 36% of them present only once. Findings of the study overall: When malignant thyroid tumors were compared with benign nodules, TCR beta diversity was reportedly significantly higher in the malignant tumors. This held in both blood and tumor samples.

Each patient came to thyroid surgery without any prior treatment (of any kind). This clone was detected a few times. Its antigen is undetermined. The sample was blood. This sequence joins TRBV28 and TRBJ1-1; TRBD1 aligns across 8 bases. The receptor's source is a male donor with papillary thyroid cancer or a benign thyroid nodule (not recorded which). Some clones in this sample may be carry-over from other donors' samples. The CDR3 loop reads CASLDRGCTEAFF. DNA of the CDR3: TGTGCCAGTCTTGACAGGGGATGCACTGAAGCTTTCTTT.